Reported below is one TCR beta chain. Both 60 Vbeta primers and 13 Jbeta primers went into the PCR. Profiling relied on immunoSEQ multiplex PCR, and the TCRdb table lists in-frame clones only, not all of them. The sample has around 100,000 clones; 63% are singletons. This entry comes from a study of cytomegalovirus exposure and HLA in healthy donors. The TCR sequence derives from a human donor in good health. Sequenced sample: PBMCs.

The CDR3 reads CASSVSQGLDEQFF. CDR3 in DNA: TGTGCCAGCAGCGTATCACAGGGGCTAGACGAGCAGTTCTTC. This sequence joins TRBV9 and TRBJ2-1, with 7 positions matching TRBD1. The ends lost 1 base at V and 10 bases at J; junction bases unmatched: 8. CDR1 and CDR2 (germline): SGDLS, YYNGEE. The CDR3 has 14 amino acids.